This T cell receptor beta chain was documented in a study of memory CD8 T cells in hepatitis C reinfection. The CDR3 consists of 15 residues. CDR1 and CDR2 from the germline V gene are LGHNT and FRNRAP. V gave up 0 bases and J gave up 0 bases, with 3 bases separating them. Regarding time point: peak reinfection, 3 to 8 weeks after reinfection detection. No in vitro expansion preceded TCR sequencing of the sorted cells. Control naive CD8 T cells came from a couple of donors at all three reinfection time points. TCRdb's copy holds only in-frame clones and misses some; the assay was immunoSEQ multiplex PCR. The sample carries a few thousand clones, 85% to 90% recorded once.

Sequences were obtained from naive CD8+ T cells sorted from blood. The sequence was obtained from a man aged 50 or older with hepatitis C virus infection. This rearrangement joins TRBV12-5 to TRBJ2-6; D gene ambiguous. This CDR3 reads CASGLVASGANVLTF. CDR3 DNA: TGTGCTAGTGGTTTGGTAGCCTCTGGGGCCAACGTCCTGACTTTC.